The rows below give T cell receptor beta chains drawn from one sample of a study of neurological immune-mediated disorders. TCRdb re-called the 5' RACE reads with MiXCR, one entry per CDR3 protein. The sample lists about 46,000 distinct CDR3 sequences, approximately 3% occurring once. The sequencing input was PBMCs. The receptors were sampled from a woman in her fifties or sixties with multiple sclerosis. Each CDR3 is given with its conserved first and last residue. A D gene is named only where the DNA matches it firmly. Clone size, where shown, is once, few, many, or a class for clones that have expanded.

cdr3_aa: CASSLGQTTGQPQHF; cdr3_nt: TGTGCCAGCAGCTTGGGGCAGACTACGGGTCAGCCCCAGCATTTT; v_call: TRBV7-2; j_call: TRBJ1-5; clone_size: many; d_call: NA
cdr3_aa: CASSPGLDSREQYF; cdr3_nt: TGTGCCAGCAGCCCGGGACTAGATTCGCGCGAGCAGTACTTC; v_call: TRBV12-3/TRBV12-4; j_call: TRBJ2-7; clone_size: many; d_call: TRBD2
cdr3_aa: CASSLGGAHTDTQYF; cdr3_nt: TGTGCCAGCAGTTTGGGCGGCGCCCACACAGATACGCAGTATTTT; v_call: TRBV12-3/TRBV12-4; j_call: TRBJ2-3; clone_size: many; d_call: NA
cdr3_aa: CASRTGGFSGANVLTF; cdr3_nt: TGCGCCAGCAGGACAGGGGGCTTCTCTGGGGCCAACGTCCTGACTTTC; v_call: TRBV5-1; j_call: TRBJ2-6; clone_size: many; d_call: TRBD1
cdr3_aa: CASTTVSGAGTGELFF; cdr3_nt: TGTGCCAGCACCACCGTTAGCGGGGCTGGCACCGGGGAGCTGTTTTTT; v_call: TRBV3-1; j_call: TRBJ2-2; clone_size: many; d_call: TRBD2
cdr3_aa: CASREQETQYF; cdr3_nt: TGTGCCAGCAGGGAACAAGAGACCCAGTACTTC; v_call: TRBV2; j_call: TRBJ2-5; clone_size: many; d_call: NA
cdr3_aa: CSARPGDQPQHF; cdr3_nt: TGCAGTGCTAGACCAGGGGATCAGCCCCAGCATTTT; v_call: TRBV20-1; j_call: TRBJ1-5; clone_size: many; d_call: NA
cdr3_aa: CASSEGSFLPYEQYF; cdr3_nt: TGTGCCAGCAGTGAAGGGTCTTTCCTTCCCTACGAGCAGTACTTC; v_call: TRBV6-1; j_call: TRBJ2-7; clone_size: many; d_call: NA
cdr3_aa: CASSFGTGGNEQFF; cdr3_nt: TGCGCCAGCAGCTTCGGGACAGGGGGCAATGAGCAGTTCTTC; v_call: TRBV5-1; j_call: TRBJ2-1; clone_size: many; d_call: TRBD1
cdr3_aa: CASKGQGASYGYTF; cdr3_nt: TGCGCCAGTAAAGGACAGGGGGCTTCCTATGGCTACACCTTC; v_call: TRBV5-1; j_call: TRBJ1-2; clone_size: many; d_call: TRBD1
cdr3_aa: CSVFVSGSIKAYNEQFF; cdr3_nt: TGCAGCGTTTTTGTGAGCGGGAGTATAAAGGCCTACAATGAGCAGTTCTTC; v_call: TRBV29-1; j_call: TRBJ2-1; clone_size: many; d_call: TRBD2
cdr3_aa: CASSDPGGNTDTQYF; cdr3_nt: TGTGCCAGCAGTGACCCGGGGGGAAACACAGATACGCAGTATTTT; v_call: TRBV25-1; j_call: TRBJ2-3; clone_size: many; d_call: TRBD2
cdr3_aa: CSASRFSTDTQYF; cdr3_nt: TGCAGTGCTAGCCGGTTTAGCACAGATACGCAGTATTTT; v_call: TRBV20-1; j_call: TRBJ2-3; clone_size: many; d_call: NA
cdr3_aa: CSAPGPQLSEQFF; cdr3_nt: TGCAGTGCCCCGGGACCCCAACTGAGTGAGCAGTTCTTC; v_call: TRBV20-1; j_call: TRBJ2-1; clone_size: many; d_call: NA
cdr3_aa: CASSLAGGQASYEQYF; cdr3_nt: TGCGCCAGCAGCTTGGCTGGGGGACAGGCCTCCTACGAGCAGTACTTC; v_call: TRBV5-1; j_call: TRBJ2-7; clone_size: many; d_call: TRBD1
cdr3_aa: CTSSLARTDETLFF; cdr3_nt: TGTACCAGCAGCTTGGCACGGACGGATGAAACACTGTTTTTT; v_call: TRBV5-5; j_call: TRBJ1-4; clone_size: once; d_call: NA
cdr3_aa: CSARAADGSSGRLGPYNEQFF; cdr3_nt: TGCAGTGCTAGGGCCGCGGACGGTTCTAGCGGGAGGTTGGGGCCCTACAATGAGCAGTTCTTC; v_call: TRBV20-1; j_call: TRBJ2-1; clone_size: many; d_call: TRBD2
cdr3_aa: CASSLRGVEAFF; cdr3_nt: TGTGCCAGCAGTTTACGCGGGGTCGAAGCTTTCTTT; v_call: TRBV12-3/TRBV12-4; j_call: TRBJ1-1; clone_size: many; d_call: NA
cdr3_aa: CSALAYQETQYF; cdr3_nt: TGCAGTGCACTAGCTTACCAAGAGACCCAGTACTTC; v_call: TRBV20-1; j_call: TRBJ2-5; clone_size: NA; d_call: NA
cdr3_aa: CASSLTPRASNEQFF; cdr3_nt: TGCGCCAGCAGCTTGACACCTAGGGCAAGCAATGAGCAGTTCTTC; v_call: TRBV5-1; j_call: TRBJ2-1; clone_size: many; d_call: NA
cdr3_aa: CSGGEGAYGYTF; cdr3_nt: TGCAGCGGTGGAGAGGGGGCCTATGGCTACACCTTC; v_call: TRBV29-1; j_call: TRBJ1-2; clone_size: many; d_call: TRBD1
cdr3_aa: CSASPGQGNQPQHF; cdr3_nt: TGCAGTGCTAGCCCGGGACAGGGTAATCAGCCCCAGCATTTT; v_call: TRBV20-1; j_call: TRBJ1-5; clone_size: many; d_call: TRBD1
cdr3_aa: CASRPTSENTQYF; cdr3_nt: TGTGCCAGCAGACCCACATCGGAAAATACGCAGTATTTT; v_call: TRBV11-2; j_call: TRBJ2-3; clone_size: many; d_call: NA
cdr3_aa: CASSLIAGAGYTF; cdr3_nt: TGTGCCAGCAGCTTAATCGCGGGAGCCGGCTACACCTTC; v_call: TRBV7-8; j_call: TRBJ1-2; clone_size: many; d_call: NA
cdr3_aa: CASSLGASGGQETQYF; cdr3_nt: TGTGCCAGCAGCTTAGGTGCTAGCGGGGGTCAAGAGACCCAGTACTTC; v_call: TRBV7-2; j_call: TRBJ2-5; clone_size: many; d_call: TRBD2
cdr3_aa: CASQDRGRSYNEQFF; cdr3_nt: TGTGCCAGCCAGGACAGGGGGCGATCCTACAATGAGCAGTTCTTC; v_call: TRBV19; j_call: TRBJ2-1; clone_size: many; d_call: TRBD1
cdr3_aa: CASRAPLAGGVNEQFF; cdr3_nt: TGTGCCAGCAGAGCCCCACTAGCGGGAGGGGTAAATGAGCAGTTCTTC; v_call: TRBV21-1; j_call: TRBJ2-1; clone_size: many; d_call: NA
cdr3_aa: CSASRPDGYGYTF; cdr3_nt: TGCAGTGCTAGTCGTCCGGACGGCTATGGCTACACCTTC; v_call: TRBV20-1; j_call: TRBJ1-2; clone_size: many; d_call: NA
cdr3_aa: CASSFNPRETQYF; cdr3_nt: TGCGCCAGCAGCTTTAATCCGCGGGAGACCCAGTACTTC; v_call: TRBV5-1; j_call: TRBJ2-5; clone_size: many; d_call: NA